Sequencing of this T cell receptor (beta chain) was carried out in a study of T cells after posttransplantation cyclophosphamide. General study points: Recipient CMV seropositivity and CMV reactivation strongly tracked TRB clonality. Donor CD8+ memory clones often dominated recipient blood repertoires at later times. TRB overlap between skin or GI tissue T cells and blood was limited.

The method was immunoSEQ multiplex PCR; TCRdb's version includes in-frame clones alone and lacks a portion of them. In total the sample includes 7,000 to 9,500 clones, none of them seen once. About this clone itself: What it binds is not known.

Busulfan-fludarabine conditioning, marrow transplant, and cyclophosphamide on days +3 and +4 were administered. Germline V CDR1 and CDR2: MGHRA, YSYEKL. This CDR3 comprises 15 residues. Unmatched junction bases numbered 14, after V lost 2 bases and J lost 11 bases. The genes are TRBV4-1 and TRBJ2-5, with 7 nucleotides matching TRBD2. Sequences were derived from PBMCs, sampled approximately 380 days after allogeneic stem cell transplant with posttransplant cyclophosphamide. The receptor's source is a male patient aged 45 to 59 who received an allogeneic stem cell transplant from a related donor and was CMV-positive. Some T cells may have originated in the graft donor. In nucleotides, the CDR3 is TGCGCCAGCAGCCAAAACAAGGGATCCGCGGGGGAGCAGTACTTC. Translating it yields CASSQNKGSAGEQYF.